These 14 T cell receptor beta chains were sequenced from one sample in a study of cytomegalovirus exposure and HLA in healthy donors. The PCR employed 60 Vbeta primers together with 13 Jbeta primers. Assay used: immunoSEQ multiplex PCR; TCRdb lists only in-frame clones, some missing. The data hold 150,000 to 200,000 clones, with about four fifths observed a single time. Material: PBMCs. The receptors come from a man between 18 and 29 years old in good health and CMV-seronegative.

The rearrangement links TRBV4-1 to TRBJ2-4; D may be TRBD1 (5 bases). The CDR3 is made up of 15 amino acids. V shed 1 base and J shed 6 bases, with 13 bases lying between them. The germline gives CDR1 MGHRA, CDR2 YSYEKL. The CDR3 sequence: CASSQGRALGNIQYF. The CDR3, as DNA: TGCGCCAGCAGCCAAGGCAGGGCGCTGGGAAACATTCAGTACTTC.

This clone occurred a few times. This rearrangement joins TRBV9 to TRBJ2-1; D remains ambiguous. The V end lost 2 bases, the J end lost 7 bases, and 7 bases lay between the germline ends. Germline values: CDR1 SGDLS, CDR2 YYNGEE. The CDR3 totals 12 residues. CDR3 sequence (DNA): TGTGCCAGCAGCGTCCGGAGAAATGAGCAGTTCTTC. It is translated as CASSVRRNEQFF.

V usage is TRBV5-6 and J usage is TRBJ2-1; D is undetermined. The V and J ends lost 0 bases and 4 bases respectively, with 5 bases between them. The CDR3 covers 13 residues. Germline V gives CDR1 SGHDT, CDR2 YYEEEE. CDR3: CASSLAPYNEQFF. The CDR3 nucleotides read TGTGCCAGCAGCTTGGCTCCTTACAATGAGCAGTTCTTC.

V and J are TRBV7-2 and TRBJ2-5; TRBD2 matches at 7 bases. The junction had 5 bases not matched to a gene; V was cut back by 2 bases and J by 2 bases. CDR1 SGHTA and CDR2 FQGNSA come from the germline V gene. The CDR3 covers 15 residues. The CDR3 sequence is CASSLQAGHQETQYF. The DNA of the CDR3 is TGTGCCAGCAGCTTACAAGCGGGGCATCAAGAGACCCAGTACTTC.

V and J are TRBV6-5 and TRBJ2-2; D might be TRBD1 (5 bases). Germline V gives CDR1 MNHEY, CDR2 SVGAGI. The CDR3 covers 16 residues. The V and J ends lost 0 bases and 7 bases respectively, with 15 bases between them. CDR3 DNA sequence: TGTGCCAGCAGTTACTCGTGGGCTCAGGGCAACGGGGAGCTGTTTTTT. It encodes CASSYSWAQGNGELFF.

The rearrangement uses TRBV28 and TRBJ2-1; D is unclear. Germline CDR1 and CDR2: MDHEN and SYDVKM. V lost 1 base to trimming and J lost 0 bases, with 10 bases between them. The CDR3 loop spans 16 amino acids. The CDR3 sequence: CASSLSQFSSYNEQFF. DNA for the CDR3: TGTGCCAGCAGTTTATCCCAGTTCAGCTCCTACAATGAGCAGTTCTTC.

The chain is built from TRBV7-3 and TRBJ2-3; possibly TRBD2 for D (7 bases). The V gene's germline CDR1 is SGHTA and CDR2 FQGTGA. The CDR3 contains 18 residues. V dropped 5 bases and J dropped 0 bases, with 21 bases sitting between them. The CDR3 here is CASSTKIGGGPSTDTQYF. For the CDR3, the DNA is TGTGCCAGCAGCACCAAAATTGGGGGGGGGCCGAGCACAGATACGCAGTATTTT.

This chain joins TRBV25-1 and TRBJ2-1; D gene ambiguous. There are 14 residues in the CDR3. Per germline, CDR1 MGHDK and CDR2 SYGVNS. V dropped 0 bases and J dropped 15 bases, with 18 bases sitting between them. The DNA for the CDR3 is TGTGCCAGCAGTGAATATTATTCGTCTCCCCCAGGGTTCTTC. It specifies CASSEYYSSPPGFF.

The chain links TRBV5-4 to TRBJ1-5; D not certain. Germline V lookup: CDR1 SGHNT, CDR2 YYREEE (reference sequence). V lost 1 base, J lost 5 bases, and 7 bases lay in between. The CDR3 spans 13 residues. CDR3 sequence (DNA): TGTGCCAGCAGCTTGTCGGGATATCAGCCCCAGCATTTT. Residues: CASSLSGYQPQHF.

This clone was detected only a few times. V and J are TRBV7-3 and TRBJ2-6; tentatively, D is TRBD1 (5 bases). The germline V gene encodes CDR1 SGHTA and CDR2 FQGTGA. There are 19 residues in the CDR3. Trimming removed 5 bases from V and 4 bases from J, with 24 bases in between. The CDR3: CASSTPSAAGRKGANVLTF. The CDR3 bases are TGTGCCAGCAGCACCCCTTCGGCGGCAGGGCGTAAGGGGGCCAACGTCCTGACTTTC.

This chain links TRBV30 with TRBJ2-1; possibly TRBD2 for D (6 bases). The CDR3 runs to 13 residues. Germline CDR1 reads GTSNPN; CDR2 reads SVGIG (reference sequence). V was cut by 4 bases and J by 6 bases, with 13 bases left in between. CDR3 bases: TGTGCCTGGAACCCGGGACTCGGCAATGAGCAGTTCTTC. Translated: CAWNPGLGNEQFF. The complete variable domain, with remaining parts taken from reference TRBV30 and TRBJ2-1, reads SQTIHQWPATLVQPVGSPLSLECTVEGTSNPNLYWYRQAAGRGLQLLFYSVGIGQISSEVPQNLSASRPQDRQFILSSKKLLLSDSGFYLCAWNPGLGNEQFFGPGTRLTVL.

The gene calls are TRBV6-5 and TRBJ1-2; D ambiguous. V was shortened by 2 bases and J by 8 bases, with 12 bases between the two germline ends. The CDR3 is made up of 13 amino acids. Germline CDR1 and CDR2: MNHEY and SVGAGI. CDR3 nucleotides: TGTGCCAGCAGTTACCTACGGACGGGAGGCTACACCTTC. This gives the protein CASSYLRTGGYTF.

The chain links TRBV2 to TRBJ1-4, with no clear D. Trimming took off 7 bases at V and 5 bases at J, with 20 bases between the two ends. This CDR3 is built from 16 residues. Germline V CDR1 and CDR2: SNHLY, FYNNEI. The CDR3 DNA sequence: TGTGCCAGCATCGAACTAGGGAACAGTTTCAATGAAAAACTGTTTTTT. Amino acid sequence: CASIELGNSFNEKLFF.

This chain links TRBV7-8 with TRBJ2-6, with D perhaps TRBD1 (6 bases). V lost 5 bases, J lost 1 base, and 21 bases lay in between. Germline lookup yields CDR1 SGHVS and CDR2 FQNEAQ. The CDR3 spans 19 residues. The CDR3 DNA sequence: TGTGCCAGCAGCGTAGGTCGAGGGGGATCCGTATCTGGGGCCAACGTCCTGACTTTC. Amino acids: CASSVGRGGSVSGANVLTF. Full variable domain (remainder filled in from reference TRBV7-8 and TRBJ2-6): GAGVSQSPRYKVAKRGQDVALRCDPISGHVSLFWYQQALGQGPEFLTYFQNEAQLDKSGLPSDRFFAERPEGSVSTLKIQRTQQEDSAVYLCASSVGRGGSVSGANVLTFGAGSRLTVL.